A selection of T cell receptor beta chains follows, all from one sample in a study of CD8 T cells in ankylosing spondylitis. TCRdb analysed the 5' RACE reads with MiXCR anew, one entry per CDR3 protein. In the table there are roughly 240,000 distinct CDR3 sequences, around 8% of which are singletons. The specimen was blood, either unsorted or a sorted T cell fraction (not recorded which). The receptors stem from a female donor with ankylosing spondylitis or in good health (not recorded which). Both conserved end residues are part of each CDR3. The D gene is left open where the match is weak.

d_gene: NA
v_gene: TRBV20-1
j_gene: TRBJ1-5
CDR3aa: CSATGPGGVNQPQHF

d_gene: NA
v_gene: TRBV12-3/TRBV12-4
j_gene: TRBJ2-7
CDR3aa: CASSFRPERALEQYF

d_gene: TRBD2
v_gene: TRBV14
j_gene: TRBJ2-1
CDR3aa: CASSHLAGGLEQFF

d_gene: NA
v_gene: TRBV6-1
j_gene: TRBJ2-3
CDR3aa: CASSRALPSTDTQYF

d_gene: NA
v_gene: TRBV6-2/TRBV6-3
j_gene: TRBJ2-6
CDR3aa: CASSYPQGISGANVLTF

d_gene: NA
v_gene: TRBV29-1
j_gene: TRBJ2-3
CDR3aa: CSVEYQGTDTQYF

d_gene: NA
v_gene: TRBV5-6
j_gene: TRBJ2-7
CDR3aa: CASSLDQGRYEQYF

d_gene: TRBD1
v_gene: TRBV5-1
j_gene: TRBJ1-1
CDR3aa: CASSPRGGGPTEAFF

d_gene: NA
v_gene: TRBV6-2/TRBV6-3
j_gene: TRBJ2-5
CDR3aa: CASSPHQGAGKTQYF

d_gene: NA
v_gene: TRBV28
j_gene: TRBJ1-2
CDR3aa: CASSPLYYGYTF

d_gene: NA
v_gene: TRBV12-3/TRBV12-4
j_gene: TRBJ2-7
CDR3aa: CASSPLYADFSSYEQYF

d_gene: TRBD2
v_gene: TRBV6-2/TRBV6-3
j_gene: TRBJ2-1
CDR3aa: CASMLSGGSYNEQFF

d_gene: TRBD1
v_gene: TRBV11-2
j_gene: TRBJ2-7
CDR3aa: CASSRDRVYEQYF

d_gene: NA
v_gene: TRBV20-1
j_gene: TRBJ2-5
CDR3aa: CSATSGLALEETQYF

d_gene: TRBD1
v_gene: TRBV4-3
j_gene: TRBJ2-7
CDR3aa: CASSQDRDSYEQYF

d_gene: NA
v_gene: TRBV7-9
j_gene: TRBJ1-3
CDR3aa: CASSFRSGNTIYF

d_gene: NA
v_gene: TRBV28
j_gene: TRBJ2-4
CDR3aa: CASSFGAKNIQYF

d_gene: NA
v_gene: TRBV28
j_gene: TRBJ2-7
CDR3aa: CASSPPVHEQYF

d_gene: NA
v_gene: TRBV5-1
j_gene: TRBJ2-6
CDR3aa: CASSPLLSRSSGANVLTF

d_gene: TRBD2
v_gene: TRBV4-1
j_gene: TRBJ2-3
CDR3aa: CASSPKFSGSITNTQYF

d_gene: NA
v_gene: TRBV20-1
j_gene: TRBJ1-1
CDR3aa: CSASPPLAEAFF

d_gene: NA
v_gene: TRBV10-3
j_gene: TRBJ2-5
CDR3aa: CAISESPYSQETQYF

d_gene: NA
v_gene: TRBV7-6
j_gene: TRBJ1-3
CDR3aa: CASSPWGRQDSGNTIYF

d_gene: NA
v_gene: TRBV6-2/TRBV6-3
j_gene: TRBJ2-7
CDR3aa: CASKKGNEQYF

d_gene: NA
v_gene: TRBV3-1
j_gene: TRBJ1-2
CDR3aa: CASSSQGWDYGYTF

d_gene: TRBD1
v_gene: TRBV18
j_gene: TRBJ2-3
CDR3aa: CASSPRTGVATDTQYF

d_gene: TRBD1
v_gene: TRBV28
j_gene: TRBJ2-2
CDR3aa: CASTGQGYTGELFF

d_gene: NA
v_gene: TRBV10-3
j_gene: TRBJ1-2
CDR3aa: CAISVREGNYGYTF